Following are 17 T cell receptor beta chains from one sample sequenced in a study of neoadjuvant nivolumab and ipilimumab in lung cancer. TCRdb's copy holds only in-frame clones and misses some; the assay was immunoSEQ multiplex PCR. The table shows about 23,000 clones, with 82% occurring only once. This sample comprised peripheral blood, obtained before neoadjuvant nivolumab, alone or with ipilimumab. The receptors stem from an adult with non-small cell lung cancer.

This clone showed up just a few times. The rearrangement joins TRBV6-5 to TRBJ2-2; 8 positions agree with TRBD2. In germline, CDR1 is MNHEY, CDR2 SVGAGI. The V segment lost 0 bases and the J segment 3 bases; nucleotides outside the gene matches: 3. There are 16 residues in the CDR3. This chain's CDR3 is CASSYSAGEYTGELFF. As DNA, the CDR3 is TGTGCCAGCAGTTACTCAGCGGGAGAGTACACCGGGGAGCTGTTTTTT.

V usage is TRBV29-1 and J usage is TRBJ1-1; D gene ambiguous. The V end lost 1 base, the J end lost 1 base, and 7 bases lay between the germline ends. The CDR3 consists of 13 residues. Looked up from germline, CDR1 is SQVTM and CDR2 is ANQGSEA. The CDR3, as DNA: TGCAGCGTTGAAGTTGGACCGAACACTGAAGCTTTCTTT. This codes for CSVEVGPNTEAFF.

V and J are TRBV5-5 and TRBJ2-1, with D tentatively TRBD2 (5 bases). The V end was cut by 3 bases, the J end by 4 bases, with 14 bases between. This CDR3 has 15 amino acids. Per the germline V gene, CDR1 is SGHKS and CDR2 is YYEKEE (reference sequence). The CDR3 coding sequence is TGTGCCAGCAGCTCAGGACTCTCCCCTTACAATGAGCAGTTCTTC. It codes for CASSSGLSPYNEQFF.

The chain has TRBV6-1 and TRBJ2-2; 8 bases are shared with TRBD1. The CDR3 sequence is 15 residues long. Germline CDR1 is MNHNS and CDR2 is SASEGT. V dropped 6 bases and J dropped 0; count of bases not matched to a gene: 3. The CDR3 spells CASREGQANTGELFF. The CDR3 nucleotides read TGTGCCAGCAGAGAGGGACAGGCGAACACCGGGGAGCTGTTTTTT.

This chain uses TRBV10-3 with TRBJ2-1; D uncertain. Germline CDR1 ENHRY, CDR2 SYGVKD. The CDR3 contains 15 residues. V was clipped by 0 bases and J by 7 bases, with 13 bases between them. In DNA, the CDR3 is TGTGCCATCAGTGAGTCGCCATTAAGAAGGAATGAGCAGTTCTTC. The encoded protein is CAISESPLRRNEQFF.

V is TRBV18 and J is TRBJ2-5; D is uncertain. The CDR3 extends over 14 amino acids. Trimming took 3 bases from V and 4 from J, leaving 12 bases between them. Germline lookup yields CDR1 KGHSH and CDR2 LQKENI. As DNA, the CDR3 is TGTGCCAGCTCACCCCCTGGCAGTCCAGAGACCCAGTACTTC. It codes for CASSPPGSPETQYF.

V and J are TRBV29-1 and TRBJ2-3; D possibly corresponds to TRBD1 (6 bases). Trimming took 3 bases from V and 2 from J, leaving 18 bases between them. The CDR3 is 16 residues long. Per germline, CDR1 SQVTM and CDR2 ANQGSEA. The CDR3 DNA sequence: TGCAGCGTTGAGGGTCTGTCGACAGGTAACACAGATACGCAGTATTTT. This codes for CSVEGLSTGNTDTQYF.

The V call is TRBV11-2, the J call TRBJ2-2; 9 bases fit TRBD2. CDR3 length: 15 residues. Germline V lookup: CDR1 SGHAT, CDR2 FQNNGV. Unmatched junction bases numbered 5, after V lost 3 bases and J lost 6 bases. CDR3 region: CASSLISGSSGELFF. For the CDR3, the DNA is TGTGCCAGCAGCTTGATTAGCGGGAGTTCCGGGGAGCTGTTTTTT.

This chain uses TRBV5-4 with TRBJ2-7; D assignment may be TRBD1 or TRBD2 (6 bases each). Germline CDR1 is SGHNT and CDR2 is YYREEE (reference sequence). The CDR3 has 15 amino acids. V was shortened by 0 bases and J by 0 bases, with 10 bases between the two germline ends. The CDR3 loop is CASSLAGGPSYEQYF. Here the CDR3 DNA reads TGTGCCAGCAGCTTGGCTGGGGGGCCCTCCTACGAGCAGTACTTC.

This clone was seen only once. Mismatch with germline at one junction end may stem from a read error. The chain carries TRBV30 and TRBJ2-1; D possibly corresponds to TRBD2 (6 bases). This CDR3 contains 13 residues. The germline V gene has CDR1 GTSNPN and CDR2 SVGIG (reference sequence). The CDR3 bases are TGTGCCTGGCGGGACTCCTCCTACAGTGAGCAGTTCTTC. Its translation: CAWRDSSYSEQFF.

V and J are TRBV11-2 and TRBJ1-5; D is unclear. CDR3 length: 14 amino acids. V lost 7 bases and J 6 bases, leaving 16 bases between the germline ends. CDR1 is SGHAT and CDR2 is FQNNGV in the germline V gene. CDR3 DNA: TGTGCCAGCAAGAGGGTCCTCCCCATTCAGCCCCAGCATTTT. As protein: CASKRVLPIQPQHF. Based on the CDR3 plus reference TRBV11-2 and TRBJ1-5, the full variable domain is EAGVAQSPRYKIIEKRQSVAFWCNPISGHATLYWYQQILGQGPKLLIQFQNNGVVDDSQLPKDRFSAERLKGVDSTLKIQPAKLEDSAVYLCASKRVLPIQPQHFGDGTRLSIL.

The V call is TRBV11-3, the J call TRBJ1-2; TRBD1 might be the D (5 bases). The germline gives CDR1 SGHNT, CDR2 YENEEA. V gave up 5 bases and J gave up 7 bases, with 20 bases separating them. This CDR3 is 15 amino acids long. The CDR3 sequence is CASSRGGPTPRGYTF. In DNA, the CDR3 is TGTGCCAGCAGCCGGGGGGGTCCCACCCCCCGTGGCTACACCTTC.

The V gene is TRBV29-1, the J gene TRBJ2-1; D not resolved. Germline values: CDR1 SQVTM, CDR2 ANQGSEA. This CDR3 spans 13 amino acids. V dropped 7 bases and J dropped 0 bases, with 10 bases sitting between them. The CDR3 loop reads CSGHRSSYNEQFF. The CDR3 DNA is TGCAGCGGGCATCGTAGCTCCTACAATGAGCAGTTCTTC.

The V gene is TRBV18, the J gene TRBJ2-7; 7 bases match TRBD1. This CDR3 is built from 15 residues. V was pared by 3 bases and J by 3 bases, with 8 bases of the junction left unmatched. Germline V gene sequence: CDR1 KGHSH, CDR2 LQKENI. CDR3 nucleotides: TGTGCCAGCTCACCGCAGACAGGGAGACACTACGAGCAGTACTTC. Protein sequence: CASSPQTGRHYEQYF.

The gene calls are TRBV7-2 and TRBJ2-7; possibly TRBD2 for D (6 bases). Germline V gene data show CDR1 as SGHTA and CDR2 as FQGNSA. The CDR3 is made up of 14 amino acids. Trimming removed 1 base from V and 2 bases from J, with 9 bases in between. This CDR3 is CASSLGGATYEQYF. Written as DNA, the CDR3 is TGTGCCAGCAGCTTAGGCGGGGCCACCTACGAGCAGTACTTC.

V is TRBV7-9 and J is TRBJ2-7, with D unresolved. The ends were cut back, 2 bases at V and 7 bases at J, with 12 bases in the middle. CDR1 is SEHNR and CDR2 is FQNEAQ in the germline V gene (reference sequence). The CDR3 loop spans 13 amino acids. The CDR3: CASSLMPGSEQYF. CDR3 bases: TGTGCCAGCAGCTTAATGCCCGGGTCAGAGCAGTACTTC.

The chain recombines TRBV7-2 with TRBJ1-2, with D uncertain. There are 13 residues in the CDR3. The ends were cut back, 1 base at V and 8 bases at J, with 11 bases in the middle. Germline CDR1 reads SGHTA; CDR2 reads FQGNSA. In nucleotides, the CDR3 is TGTGCCAGCAGCTTAGAGCAGGTGCGGGGCTACACCTTC. As protein: CASSLEQVRGYTF.